The 17 T cell receptor beta chains below all came from one sample that was sequenced in a study of blood T cell repertoires in COVID-19. Profiling relied on immunoSEQ multiplex PCR, and the TCRdb table lists in-frame clones only, not all of them. The sample shows about 170,000 clones, around 82% of them seen only once. What was sequenced was peripheral blood. The receptors originated from a middle-aged woman with COVID-19, enrolled during active disease.

The rearrangement joins TRBV11-2 to TRBJ1-5; 7 nucleotides line up with TRBD1. There are 13 residues in the CDR3. Trimming cost V 3 bases and J 7 bases; bases outside gene matches: 3. CDR1 is SGHAT and CDR2 is FQNNGV in the germline V gene. Written as DNA, the CDR3 is TGTGCCAGCAGCTTGAACAGGGGACAGCCCCAGCATTTT. Residues: CASSLNRGQPQHF.

J is TRBJ1-1 and V is TRBV7-8; perhaps TRBD1 as D (5 bases). Germline-derived CDR1 and CDR2 are SGHVS and FQNEAQ. This CDR3 has 13 residues. V was clipped by 3 bases and J by 4 bases, with 9 bases between them. The CDR3 loop reads CASSLGGGTEAFF. CDR3 bases: TGTGCCAGCAGCTTGGGGGGAGGCACTGAAGCTTTCTTT.

The J gene is TRBJ2-6, the V gene TRBV9; 9 nucleotides align to TRBD1. CDR1 SGDLS and CDR2 YYNGEE come from the germline V gene. The CDR3 spans 16 residues. V gave up 2 bases and J gave up 0 bases; unmatched junction bases: 0. Written as DNA, the CDR3 is TGTGCCAGCAGCGTGACAGGGGGCTCTGGGGCCAACGTCCTGACTTTC. Protein: CASSVTGGSGANVLTF. Full variable domain (rest looked up from reference TRBV9 and TRBJ2-6): DSGVTQTPKHLITATGQRVTLRCSPRSGDLSVYWYQQSLDQGLQFLIQYYNGEERAKGNILERFSAQQFPDLHSELNLSSLELGDSALYFCASSVTGGSGANVLTFGAGSRLTVL.

This chain connects TRBV11-2 to TRBJ2-2; 16 positions agree with TRBD2. The CDR3 covers 19 residues. From germline, CDR1 is SGHAT and CDR2 FQNNGV. V was clipped by 4 bases and J by 7 bases; unmatched bases: 12. CDR3 DNA: TGTGCCAGCAGCTATGGCGGGACTAGCGGGAGGGCCGGTGACGGGGAGCTGTTTTTT. Amino acids: CASSYGGTSGRAGDGELFF.

This sequence joins TRBV5-8 and TRBJ2-7; 8 bases are shared with TRBD1. The CDR3 consists of 15 residues. Germline assignment: CDR1 SGHTS and CDR2 YDEGEE. J was trimmed by 3 bases and V by 4 bases; bases with no gene match: 9. This CDR3 is CASSKKGTGNYEQYF. The CDR3, as DNA: TGTGCCAGCAGCAAAAAGGGGACAGGCAACTACGAGCAGTACTTC.

The genes are TRBV11-2 and TRBJ2-7; 7 positions agree with TRBD1. The V segment lost 5 bases and the J segment 3 bases; nucleotides outside the gene matches: 7. The CDR3 is 14 residues long. Germline V gene lookup returns CDR1 SGHAT and CDR2 FQNNGV. The CDR3 DNA sequence: TGTGCCAGCAGCCAAGGGGGCGGTCACTACGAGCAGTACGTC. Its protein product is CASSQGGGHYEQYV.

J is TRBJ2-3 and V is TRBV27; TRBD2 agrees at 7 bases. Germline V gene lookup returns CDR1 MNHEY and CDR2 SMNVEV (reference sequence). The CDR3 totals 17 residues. V shed 5 bases and J 2 bases; nucleotides not matched to a gene: 13. The CDR3 is CASSPPLGEGNTDTQYF. CDR3 sequence (DNA): TGTGCCAGCAGTCCCCCTTTGGGGGAGGGGAACACAGATACGCAGTATTTT.

The chain carries TRBV5-1 and TRBJ2-5; weak D call: TRBD1 (5 bases). CDR1 is SGHRS and CDR2 is YFSETQ in the germline V gene. V was pared by 0 bases and J by 3 bases, with 9 bases between. This CDR3 is 14 amino acids long. CDR3 sequence reads: CASSLGRREETQYF. The CDR3 region has the DNA TGCGCCAGCAGCTTGGGCCGCAGGGAAGAGACCCAGTACTTC.

The V call is TRBV2, the J call TRBJ1-5; 10 bases are shared with TRBD1. The CDR3 extends over 15 amino acids. CDR1 is SNHLY and CDR2 is FYNNEI in the germline V gene. V trimming: 6 bases; J trimming: 3 bases; junction bases outside the gene matches: 5. CDR3 nucleotide sequence: TGTGCCAGCAGCGCGACAGGGGGCGACAATCAGCCCCAGCATTTT. Protein sequence: CASSATGGDNQPQHF.

This chain links TRBV6-6 with TRBJ1-6; D call uncertain. The CDR3 loop spans 14 amino acids. Germline V gene data show CDR1 as MNHNY and CDR2 as SVGAGI (reference sequence). V gave up 0 bases and J gave up 7 bases, with 7 bases separating them. The CDR3 spells CASSYSTENSPLHF. As DNA, the CDR3 is TGTGCCAGCAGTTACTCGACGGAGAATTCACCCCTCCACTTT.

The genes are TRBV29-1 and TRBJ2-1; tentative D call: TRBD2 (5 bases). The V end lost 2 bases, the J end lost 8 bases, and 19 bases lay between the germline ends. The CDR3 sequence is 15 residues long. From germline, CDR1 is SQVTM and CDR2 ANQGSEA. CDR3 nucleotide sequence: TGCAGCGTTGAACCCCGTCGGAGTAGTAGCGATGAGCAGTTCTTC. The encoded protein is CSVEPRRSSSDEQFF.

The V call is TRBV24-1, the J call TRBJ2-3; possibly TRBD1 for D (6 bases). There are 15 residues in the CDR3. Germline V CDR1 and CDR2: KGHDR, SFDVKD. Deletions cut 7 bases from V and 2 bases from J, with 15 bases between. The CDR3 coding sequence is TGTGCCACCAGCAACCCTGGGGGCAACACAGATACGCAGTATTTT. This gives the protein CATSNPGGNTDTQYF.

This sequence joins TRBV27 and TRBJ1-6; weak D call: TRBD1 (5 bases). Trimming stripped 6 bases from V and 12 bases from J, with 21 bases between. The CDR3 runs 15 residues. Germline CDR1 reads MNHEY; CDR2 reads SMNVEV (reference sequence). Here the CDR3 reads CASSSPPGTGGPLHF. In nucleotides, the CDR3 is TGTGCCAGCAGCTCCCCCCCAGGGACCGGGGGACCCCTCCACTTT.

This clone was recorded once. The chain links TRBV6-5 to TRBJ2-3, with TRBD1 matching 8 bases. Germline CDR1 is MNHEY and CDR2 is SVGAGI. With 3 bases clipped from V and 3 bases from J, the junction kept 5 bases outside the gene matches. The length of the CDR3 is 15 residues. The CDR3 coding sequence is TGTGCCAGCAGTTATGGGACAGGCACTACAGATACGCAGTATTTT. It specifies CASSYGTGTTDTQYF.

This rearrangement joins TRBV5-6 to TRBJ2-7; TRBD1 might be the D (5 bases). V was cut by 4 bases and J by 4 bases, with 12 bases left in between. This CDR3 contains 13 residues. The germline V gene encodes CDR1 SGHDT and CDR2 YYEEEE. Here the CDR3 reads CASSGAPGYEQYF. Written as DNA, the CDR3 is TGTGCCAGCAGCGGGGCCCCCGGGTACGAGCAGTACTTC.

The chain employs TRBV27 and TRBJ2-3, with TRBD2 identical over 7 bases. Germline V gene lookup returns CDR1 MNHEY and CDR2 SMNVEV (reference sequence). This CDR3 contains 16 residues. Germline trimming cut 2 bases from V and 1 base from J; bases unmatched to any gene: 6. DNA of the CDR3: TGTGCCAGCAGTTTAGGATCTAGCGGCCGCACAGATACGCAGTATTTT. Translating it yields CASSLGSSGRTDTQYF.

This chain uses TRBV10-3 with TRBJ2-3; 9 positions match TRBD1. The CDR3 totals 15 residues. In germline, CDR1 is ENHRY, CDR2 SYGVKD. V lost 4 bases and J lost 2; bases outside the gene matches: 4. CDR3 protein: CAISAGQGTTDTQYF. CDR3 sequence (DNA): TGTGCCATCAGTGCGGGACAGGGAACCACAGATACGCAGTATTTT.